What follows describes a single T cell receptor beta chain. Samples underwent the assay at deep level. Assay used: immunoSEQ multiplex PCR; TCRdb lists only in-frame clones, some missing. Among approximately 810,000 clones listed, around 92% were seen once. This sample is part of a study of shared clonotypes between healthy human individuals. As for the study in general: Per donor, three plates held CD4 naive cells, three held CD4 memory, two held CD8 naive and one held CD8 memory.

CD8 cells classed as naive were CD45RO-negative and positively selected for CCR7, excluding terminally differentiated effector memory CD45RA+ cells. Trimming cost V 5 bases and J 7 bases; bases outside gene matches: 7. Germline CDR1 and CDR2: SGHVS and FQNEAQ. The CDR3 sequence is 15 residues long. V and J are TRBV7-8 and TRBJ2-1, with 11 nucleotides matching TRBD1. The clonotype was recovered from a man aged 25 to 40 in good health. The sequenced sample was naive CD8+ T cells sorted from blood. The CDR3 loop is CASSPGQGAGNEQFF. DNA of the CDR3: TGTGCCAGCAGCCCCGGACAGGGGGCAGGGAATGAGCAGTTCTTC.